Following are 20 T cell receptor beta chains from one sample sequenced in a study of graft-versus-host responses after intestinal transplantation. Measured with immunoSEQ multiplex PCR; TCRdb has only the in-frame clones, and not every one. The table lists 35,000 to 45,000 clones, roughly 94% of them singletons. These receptors have no identified antigens. Source: unstimulated CD4+ T cells sorted from spleen or lymph node cells, taken before transplant. The source of these receptors is a human donor who was the organ donor for an intestinal transplant.

The rearrangement uses TRBV6-1 and TRBJ2-4; TRBD2 agrees at 9 bases. Germline V lookup: CDR1 MNHNS, CDR2 SASEGT. V lost 2 bases, J lost 1 base, and 9 bases stayed unmatched. The CDR3 loop spans 18 amino acids. CDR3 amino acids: CASSESPLRGGAKNIQYF. CDR3 in DNA: TGTGCCAGCAGTGAAAGTCCCTTGCGGGGGGGTGCCAAAAACATTCAGTACTTC.

The table lists this clone with a count of one. The chain joins TRBV10-3 to TRBJ2-7; 14 bases are shared with TRBD2. Losses at the gene ends were 8 bases for V and 2 bases for J; bases not matched to a gene: 5. This CDR3 is 15 amino acids long. In germline, CDR1 is ENHRY, CDR2 SYGVKD. The CDR3 coding sequence is TGTGCCATCGGCCCGACTAGCGGGGGGGCCTACGAGCAGTACTTC. Translation gives CAIGPTSGGAYEQYF.

The chain combines TRBV20-1 with TRBJ1-2; D gene uncertain. CDR1 and CDR2 from the germline V gene are DFQATT and SNEGSKA (reference sequence). Trimming cost V 8 bases and J 7 bases, with 14 bases left between them. CDR3 length: 11 amino acids. The CDR3 bases are TGCAGTTCCTTAGGGAGAATTGGCTACACCTTC. Translated: CSSLGRIGYTF.

The V gene is TRBV28, the J gene TRBJ2-6, with D perhaps TRBD1 (5 bases). Trimming took 7 bases from V and 1 from J, leaving 20 bases between them. Germline V gene sequence: CDR1 MDHEN, CDR2 SYDVKM. The CDR3 consists of 18 residues. The CDR3 loop is CASNPSIPGFSGANVLTF. DNA of the CDR3: TGTGCCAGCAACCCTTCGATTCCAGGGTTTTCTGGGGCCAACGTCCTGACTTTC.

The chain uses TRBV6-6 and TRBJ2-6; no clear D. CDR3 length: 16 residues. Trimming pared 2 bases from V and 1 base from J, leaving 9 bases between. Per germline, CDR1 MNHNY and CDR2 SVGAGI (reference sequence). CDR3 DNA sequence: TGTGCCAGCAGTTACCCGTCATTGTCTGGGGCCAACGTCCTGACTTTC. Translating it yields CASSYPSLSGANVLTF.

The chain links TRBV19 to TRBJ1-1, with 8 bases matching TRBD1. Trimming at V came to 1 base and at J to 0 bases, leaving 7 bases not matched to a gene. Germline CDR1 is LNHDA and CDR2 is SQIVND (reference sequence). The CDR3 spans 17 residues. Here the CDR3 reads CASSIAGGLILNTEAFF. In DNA, the CDR3 is TGTGCCAGTAGTATAGCAGGGGGCCTCATACTGAACACTGAAGCTTTCTTT.

Worth noting for this clone: At one boundary the junction diverges from the germline segment, which might be a read error. This chain links TRBV5-1 with TRBJ1-2; D remains unclear. Per the germline V gene, CDR1 is SGHRS and CDR2 is YFSETQ. This CDR3 is 14 amino acids long. CDR3 loop: CASSLWVASDGYTF. The CDR3 nucleotides read TGCGCCAGCAGCTTGTGGGTCGCGTCTGATGGTTACACCTTC. Full variable domain (rest looked up from reference TRBV5-1 and TRBJ1-2): KAGVTQTPRYLIKTRGQQVTLSCSPISGHRSVSWYQQTPGQGLQFLFEYFSETQRNKGNFPGRFSGRQFSNSRSEMNVSTLELGDSALYLCASSLWVASDGYTFGSGTRLTVV.

This chain's CDR3 is CAISEVTGVSGANVLTF. CDR3 DNA sequence: TGTGCCATCAGTGAGGTGACAGGGGTTTCTGGGGCCAACGTCCTGACTTTC. The V gene is TRBV10-3, the J gene TRBJ2-6, with 8 bases fitting TRBD1. Germline loops: CDR1 ENHRY, CDR2 SYGVKD. The CDR3 has 17 residues. V lost 2 bases, J lost 1 base, and 4 bases stayed unmatched.

This sequence joins TRBV5-1 and TRBJ2-7; weak D call: TRBD2 (7 bases). Germline CDR1 reads SGHRS; CDR2 reads YFSETQ. The ends were cut back, 4 bases at V and 6 bases at J, with 17 bases in the middle. The CDR3 spans 14 residues. The CDR3 region is CASSRGASYVEQYF. In nucleotides, the CDR3 is TGCGCCAGCAGCCGGGGGGCCTCCTACGTCGAGCAGTACTTC.

This sequence joins TRBV7-2 and TRBJ2-5; TRBD2 matches at 9 bases. The CDR3 covers 18 residues. Germline lookup yields CDR1 SGHTA and CDR2 FQGNSA. V gave up 0 bases and J gave up 2 bases; unmatched junction bases: 10. CDR3 protein: CASSLAGSGGPWQETQYF. CDR3 sequence (DNA): TGTGCCAGCAGCTTAGCGGGAAGCGGGGGGCCATGGCAAGAGACCCAGTACTTC.

This clone has only one observation. V and J are TRBV6-5 and TRBJ1-5; D is ambiguous. Germline V CDR1 and CDR2: MNHEY, SVGAGI. CDR3 size: 14 residues. Deletions cut 5 bases from V and 1 base from J, with 9 bases between. The CDR3 spells CASSQKRSNQPQHF. DNA for the CDR3: TGTGCCAGCAGTCAGAAGCGCAGCAATCAGCCCCAGCATTTT.

The V gene is TRBV28, the J gene TRBJ1-5; D may be TRBD1 (5 bases). There are 15 residues in the CDR3. Trimming took 6 bases from V and 2 from J, leaving 14 bases between them. The germline CDR1 and CDR2 sequences are MDHEN and SYDVKM. The CDR3 sequence is CASRAPQGGNQPQHF. The CDR3 nucleotides are TGTGCCAGCAGAGCTCCGCAGGGCGGCAATCAGCCCCAGCATTTT.

This rearrangement joins TRBV6-5 to TRBJ1-6, with D uncertain. Trimming shortened V by 6 bases and J by 7 bases, and 10 bases separated the two germline ends. Per the germline V gene, CDR1 is MNHEY and CDR2 is SVGAGI. The CDR3 is 13 amino acids. CDR3 protein: CASRVDQNSPLHF. The CDR3 DNA is TGTGCCAGCAGGGTGGATCAGAATTCACCCCTCCACTTT.

The chain uses TRBV19 and TRBJ1-1; the D gene is possibly TRBD1 (6 bases). The V end was cut by 4 bases, the J end by 1 base, with 13 bases between. This CDR3 is 15 amino acids long. The germline V gene encodes CDR1 LNHDA and CDR2 SQIVND (reference sequence). The CDR3 here is CASSTLQGKNTEAFF. CDR3 sequence (DNA): TGTGCCAGTAGTACTTTACAGGGAAAGAACACTGAAGCTTTCTTT. Full variable domain (missing parts from reference TRBV19 and TRBJ1-1): DGGITQSPKYLFRKEGQNVTLSCEQNLNHDAMYWYRQDPGQGLRLIYYSQIVNDFQKGDIAEGYSVSREKKESFPLTVTSAQKNPTAFYLCASSTLQGKNTEAFFGQGTRLTVV.

The genes are TRBV7-8 and TRBJ2-2; D assignment may be TRBD1 or TRBD2 (5 bases each). Trimming cost V 2 bases and J 0 bases, with 16 bases left between them. The CDR3 has 18 amino acids. The germline V gene has CDR1 SGHVS and CDR2 FQNEAQ. The CDR3: CASSLWGGGYANTGELFF. In DNA, the CDR3 is TGTGCCAGCAGCTTATGGGGTGGGGGATACGCGAACACCGGGGAGCTGTTTTTT.

The rearrangement uses TRBV27 and TRBJ1-1; 8 bases are a match to TRBD1. V shed 5 bases, J shed 8 bases, and the junction held 7 bases outside the gene matches. Germline V gives CDR1 MNHEY, CDR2 SMNVEV (reference sequence). The CDR3 spans 13 residues. The CDR3 protein is CASSIRQGSEAFF. For the CDR3, the DNA is TGTGCCAGCAGTATTAGACAGGGGTCAGAAGCTTTCTTT.

The chain couples TRBV14 to TRBJ2-2; D is uncertain. This CDR3 region has 14 residues. Between the trimmed V and J ends, which lost 5 bases and 4 bases, there was a span of 11 bases. In germline, CDR1 is SGHDN, CDR2 FVKESK. This CDR3 reads CASSKERATGELFF. The CDR3 DNA reads as TGTGCCAGCAGCAAGGAAAGGGCCACCGGGGAGCTGTTTTTT.

This chain joins TRBV4-1 and TRBJ1-1; D not resolved. CDR1 and CDR2 from the germline V gene are MGHRA and YSYEKL. This CDR3 has 14 amino acids. The V end lost 3 bases, the J end lost 1 base, and 9 bases lay between the germline ends. This chain's CDR3 is CASSHEAGNTEAFF. The CDR3 DNA follows: TGCGCCAGCAGCCACGAAGCTGGGAACACTGAAGCTTTCTTT.

The V and J genes are TRBV6-6 and TRBJ2-3; D is undetermined. This CDR3 comprises 13 residues. Between the trimmed V and J ends, which lost 1 base and 2 bases, there was a span of 4 bases. CDR1 is MNHNY and CDR2 is SVGAGI in the germline V gene (reference sequence). Here the CDR3 reads CASSYYITDTQYF. The CDR3 bases are TGTGCCAGCAGTTACTACATCACAGATACGCAGTATTTT.

The chain is built from TRBV27 and TRBJ2-1; D assignment may be TRBD1 or TRBD2 (5 bases each). The germline gives CDR1 MNHEY, CDR2 SMNVEV (reference sequence). Between the trimmed V and J ends, which lost 2 bases and 2 bases, there was a span of 10 bases. This CDR3 spans 15 amino acids. The CDR3 loop reads CASSLGQGPYNEQFF. DNA for the CDR3: TGTGCCAGCAGTTTAGGTCAGGGACCCTACAATGAGCAGTTCTTC.